The next 7 T cell receptor beta chains were all read from a single sample in a study of cytomegalovirus exposure and HLA in healthy donors. The PCR was carried out with 60 Vbeta primers and 13 Jbeta primers. Libraries were prepared by immunoSEQ multiplex PCR; TCRdb keeps only in-frame clonotypes and omits some of them. The sample shows some 150,000 clones, 77% of them seen only once. The sequenced sample was PBMCs. The receptors originated from a man aged 30 to 45 in good health and CMV-seropositive.

This CDR3 is CASSLAAGRGDETQYF. In nucleotides, the CDR3 is TGCGCCAGCAGCTTGGCGGCGGGGCGGGGTGATGAGACCCAGTACTTC. The chain has TRBV5-1 and TRBJ2-5; D might be TRBD2 (6 bases). Germline loops: CDR1 SGHRS, CDR2 YFSETQ. V lost 0 bases to trimming and J lost 5 bases, with 17 bases between them. This CDR3 has 16 amino acids.

The chain recombines TRBV18 with TRBJ2-2; possibly TRBD2 for D (6 bases). Germline CDR1 KGHSH, CDR2 LQKENI. This CDR3 spans 16 amino acids. V shed 3 bases and J shed 0 bases, with 11 bases lying between them. The CDR3 DNA reads TGTGCCAGCTCACCTTACGGGACTCCGAACACCGGGGAGCTGTTTTTT. It specifies CASSPYGTPNTGELFF. Variable domain in full (rest from reference TRBV18 and TRBJ2-2): NAGVMQNPRHLVRRRGQEARLRCSPMKGHSHVYWYRQLPEEGLKFMVYLQKENIIDESGMPKERFSAEFPKEGPSILRIQQVVRGDSAAYFCASSPYGTPNTGELFFGEGSRLTVL.

This clone came up once. This chain joins TRBV7-9 and TRBJ2-7; D remains unclear. The ends were cut back, 5 bases at V and 5 bases at J, with 7 bases in the middle. The V gene's germline CDR1 is SEHNR and CDR2 FQNEAQ (reference sequence). The CDR3 loop spans 11 amino acids. The CDR3 DNA reads as TGTGCCAGCAGCCTAACGGACGAGCAGTACTTC. Protein: CASSLTDEQYF.

The chain recombines TRBV9 with TRBJ1-6; 7 nucleotides align to TRBD1. Germline CDR1 is SGDLS and CDR2 is YYNGEE. The length of the CDR3 is 15 residues. V lost 3 bases, J lost 1 base, and 1 base stayed unmatched. CDR3 bases: TGTGCCAGCAGCGGACAGGGTTCCTATAATTCACCCCTCCACTTT. Translating gives CASSGQGSYNSPLHF.

V and J are TRBV6-5 and TRBJ2-7; 10 bases line up with TRBD1. CDR3 length: 15 amino acids. In germline, CDR1 is MNHEY, CDR2 SVGAGI. Trimming cost V 6 bases and J 4 bases; bases outside gene matches: 9. The CDR3 region is CASSPKDRGWYEQYF. The CDR3 DNA reads as TGTGCCAGCAGCCCTAAGGACAGGGGGTGGTACGAGCAGTACTTC.

In this sample, this clone turned up a few times. V and J are TRBV4-2 and TRBJ1-5; TRBD1 matches 7 bases. V lost 3 bases, J lost 4 bases, and 6 bases stayed unmatched. This CDR3 region has 15 residues. CDR1 and CDR2 (germline): LGHNA, YNFKEQ. The CDR3, as DNA: TGTGCCAGCAGCCAGGAGCAGGGGGATAATCAGCCCCAGCATTTT. It yields the protein CASSQEQGDNQPQHF.

This clone was recorded only once. This chain uses TRBV4-3 with TRBJ1-2; no reliable D call. Per the germline V gene, CDR1 is LGHNA and CDR2 is YSLEER. Trimming pared 0 bases from V and 8 bases from J, leaving 10 bases between. The CDR3 length is 13 residues. The CDR3 region is CASSQDLGRGYTF. CDR3 nucleotides: TGCGCCAGCAGCCAAGATCTTGGGCGAGGCTACACCTTC.